Shown below are 29 T cell receptor beta chains from a single sample sequenced in a study of monozygotic twins with inflammatory bowel disease. One entry per CDR3 protein, without DNA, is what TCRdb gives after re-calling the 5' RACE reads. Reported are about 160,000 distinct CDR3 sequences; the ten largest clones contain roughly 3%. What was sequenced was blood. These receptors were taken from a human donor with ulcerative colitis or Crohn's disease, or a healthy co-twin of an affected twin (not recorded which).

The CDR3 is CASSYFGRTDTQYF. The genes are TRBV6-5 and TRBJ2-3. The CDR3 has 14 residues. Per germline, CDR1 MNHEY and CDR2 SVGAGI.

J is TRBJ1-6 and V is TRBV30. Germline loops: CDR1 GTSNPN, CDR2 SVGIG (reference sequence). The CDR3 spans 15 residues. The CDR3 is CAWSVQISYNSPLHF. The complete variable domain, with remaining parts taken from reference TRBV30 and TRBJ1-6, reads SQTIHQWPATLVQPVGSPLSLECTVEGTSNPNLYWYRQAAGRGLQLLFYSVGIGQISSEVPQNLSASRPQDRQFILSSKKLLLSDSGFYLCAWSVQISYNSPLHFGNGTRLTVT.

This chain uses TRBV24-1 with TRBJ1-1; absent DNA, TCRdb's TRBD1 call cannot be checked. CDR1 KGHDR and CDR2 SFDVKD come from the germline V gene. This CDR3 contains 15 residues. This CDR3 is CATSDSRTKNTEAFF.

The rearrangement uses TRBV6-2 or TRBV6-3 and TRBJ1-5; the D gene TCRdb calls, TRBD1, cannot be checked with no DNA. Germline-derived CDR1 and CDR2 are MNHEY and SVGEGT. The CDR3 spans 12 residues. Here the CDR3 reads CASSTGNQPQHF.

J is TRBJ2-1 and V is TRBV5-4; TCRdb selects TRBD2, and the lack of DNA leaves this call unchecked. Germline V gene data show CDR1 as SGHNT and CDR2 as YYREEE (reference sequence). The CDR3 totals 14 residues. The CDR3 sequence: CASSRSAEGSLVFF. The variable domain in full, with the rest retrieved from reference TRBV5-4 and TRBJ2-1, is ETGVTQSPTHLIKTRGQQVTLRCSSQSGHNTVSWYQQALGQGPQFIFQYYREEENGRGNFPPRFSGLQFPNYSSELNVNALELDDSALYLCASSRSAEGSLVFFGPGTRLTVL.

The chain has TRBV3-1 and TRBJ2-4. The germline V gene has CDR1 LGHDT and CDR2 YNNKEL (reference sequence). The CDR3 sequence is 15 residues long. CDR3 in amino acids: CASSQGIVAKNIQYF.

J is TRBJ1-4 and V is TRBV5-4. The CDR3 consists of 15 residues. Germline-derived CDR1 and CDR2 are SGHNT and YYREEE (reference sequence). CDR3 protein: CASSLGGATNEKLFF.

The chain has TRBV5-1 and TRBJ2-6. CDR1 is SGHRS and CDR2 is YFSETQ in the germline V gene. CDR3 length equals 16 residues. The CDR3 sequence is CASSLVMGTGANVLTF.

This sequence joins TRBV10-3 and TRBJ1-2. The CDR3 sequence is 12 residues long. Germline V gene lookup returns CDR1 ENHRY and CDR2 SYGVKD. The CDR3 reads CAIRRFDYGYTF.

The chain employs TRBV6-5 and TRBJ2-5; TCRdb proposes TRBD1, but this gene call is untestable without DNA. The length of the CDR3 is 12 residues. Germline CDR1 reads MNHEY; CDR2 reads SVGAGI. The CDR3 region is CATETGKETQYF.

Here the CDR3 reads CASRRDGGGRKLFF. The chain recombines TRBV7-9 with TRBJ1-4; TCRdb returns TRBD1, unconfirmable since there is no DNA. CDR3 size: 14 residues. Germline V lookup: CDR1 SEHNR, CDR2 FQNEAQ (reference sequence).

V usage is TRBV21-1 and J usage is TRBJ2-7; TCRdb selects TRBD2, and the lack of DNA leaves this call unchecked. TRBV21-1 is reported as a pseudogene. The CDR3 contains 15 residues. CDR3 loop: CASRVRAGTDYEQYF.

The CDR3 sequence: CASSTYRSNYEQYF. V and J are TRBV27 and TRBJ2-7; the D call from TCRdb, TRBD1, cannot be confirmed without DNA. The CDR3 runs to 14 residues. CDR1 is MNHEY, CDR2 SMNVEV, per germline (reference sequence).

The rearrangement links TRBV9 to TRBJ2-3; with no DNA, the TCRdb D assignment of TRBD2 cannot be verified. Per the germline V gene, CDR1 is SGDLS and CDR2 is YYNGEE. This CDR3 has 16 residues. This chain's CDR3 is CASSGEGGASTDTQYF.

The chain has TRBV7-7 and TRBJ2-5; with no DNA, the TCRdb D assignment of TRBD2 cannot be verified. Germline-derived CDR1 and CDR2 are SSHAT and FNYEAQ (reference sequence). The CDR3 spans 18 residues. The CDR3 loop is CASSSRLAGAGGQETQYF.

J is TRBJ1-1 and V is TRBV11-2; absent DNA, TCRdb's TRBD1 call cannot be checked. The CDR3 spans 13 residues. CDR1 and CDR2 from the germline V gene are SGHAT and FQNNGV. The CDR3 region is CASSLGGVTEAFF.

J is TRBJ1-1 and V is TRBV5-6. There are 11 residues in the CDR3. The germline gives CDR1 SGHDT, CDR2 YYEEEE. This CDR3 reads CASVRREGWAF.

The gene calls are TRBV7-2 and TRBJ2-1. The CDR3 spans 13 residues. Germline CDR1 SGHTA, CDR2 FQGNSA. The CDR3 loop reads CASSLDFRNEQFF. Filled out from reference TRBV7-2 and TRBJ2-1, the complete variable domain reads GAGVSQSPSNKVTEKGKDVELRCDPISGHTALYWYRQSLGQGLEFLIYFQGNSAPDKSGLPSDRFSAERTGGSVSTLTIQRTQQEDSAVYLCASSLDFRNEQFFGPGTRLTVL.

V usage is TRBV11-2 and J usage is TRBJ2-7; TCRdb indicates TRBD2, and absent DNA this call remains unverified. The CDR3 covers 14 residues. Looked up from germline, CDR1 is SGHAT and CDR2 is FQNNGV. CDR3: CASSLVLAGEVQYF.

J is TRBJ1-5 and V is TRBV7-2. CDR3 length equals 14 residues. The germline gives CDR1 SGHTA, CDR2 FQGNSA. The CDR3 spells CASSPSYSNQPQHF.

This chain joins TRBV6-5 and TRBJ1-5; as DNA is missing, the TRBD1 call by TCRdb cannot be tested. The CDR3 length is 15 residues. Germline V gene sequence: CDR1 MNHEY, CDR2 SVGAGI. CDR3 protein: CASSYGQGHNQPQHF.

The chain combines TRBV5-6 with TRBJ2-1; without DNA, the TCRdb call of TRBD2 cannot be checked. The CDR3 spans 16 residues. Germline-derived CDR1 and CDR2 are SGHDT and YYEEEE. CDR3 sequence reads: CASSAGLARSYNEQFF. The complete variable domain, with remaining parts taken from reference TRBV5-6 and TRBJ2-1, reads DAGVTQSPTHLIKTRGQQVTLRCSPKSGHDTVSWYQQALGQGPQFIFQYYEEEERQRGNFPDRFSGHQFPNYSSELNVNALLLGDSALYLCASSAGLARSYNEQFFGPGTRLTVL.

The chain combines TRBV3-1 with TRBJ2-5; without DNA, the TCRdb call of TRBD1 cannot be checked. From germline, CDR1 is LGHDT and CDR2 YNNKEL (reference sequence). This CDR3 is built from 15 residues. The CDR3 is CASSQAKQGTETQYF.

The chain carries TRBV6-5 and TRBJ2-1. The germline gives CDR1 MNHEY, CDR2 SVGAGI. This CDR3 has 14 amino acids. The CDR3 sequence is CASSYSKGSNEQFF.

The chain couples TRBV7-3 to TRBJ1-1. Looked up from germline, CDR1 is SGHTA and CDR2 is FQGTGA. CDR3 length equals 13 residues. CDR3 protein: CASSIDLNTEAFF.

The rearrangement links TRBV11-2 to TRBJ2-3; TCRdb's assignment of TRBD2 cannot be checked, as there is no DNA. Germline V gene lookup returns CDR1 SGHAT and CDR2 FQNNGV. This CDR3 has 17 residues. CDR3 sequence reads: CASSKSRQREFTDTQYF.

The V gene is TRBV28, the J gene TRBJ1-1; TCRdb calls TRBD1, which cannot be checked without DNA. The CDR3 covers 14 residues. Germline CDR1 and CDR2: MDHEN and SYDVKM. The CDR3 loop reads CASCARTGNTEAFF.

The chain is built from TRBV27 and TRBJ2-2; TCRdb calls TRBD1, which cannot be checked without DNA. The length of the CDR3 is 16 residues. Germline assignment: CDR1 MNHEY and CDR2 SMNVEV (reference sequence). This CDR3 is CASSDLAGGGTGELFF.

The genes are TRBV19 and TRBJ1-1. Germline CDR1 LNHDA, CDR2 SQIVND (reference sequence). The CDR3 is 14 amino acids. CDR3 sequence reads: CASFPPGTNTEAFF.